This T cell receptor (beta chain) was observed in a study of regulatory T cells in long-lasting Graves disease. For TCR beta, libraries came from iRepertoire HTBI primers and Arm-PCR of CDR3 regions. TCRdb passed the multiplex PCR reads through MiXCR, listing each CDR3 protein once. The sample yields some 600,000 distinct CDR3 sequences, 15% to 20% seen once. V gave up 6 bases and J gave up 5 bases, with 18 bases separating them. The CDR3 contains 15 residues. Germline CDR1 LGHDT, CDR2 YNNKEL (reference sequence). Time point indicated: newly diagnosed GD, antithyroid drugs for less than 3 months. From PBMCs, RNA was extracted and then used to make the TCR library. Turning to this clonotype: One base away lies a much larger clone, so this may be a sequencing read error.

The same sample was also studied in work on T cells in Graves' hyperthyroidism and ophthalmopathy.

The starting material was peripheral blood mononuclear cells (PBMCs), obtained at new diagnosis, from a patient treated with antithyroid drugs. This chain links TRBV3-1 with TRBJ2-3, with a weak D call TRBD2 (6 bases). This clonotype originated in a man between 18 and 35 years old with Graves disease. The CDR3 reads CASSPIGGGGDTQYF. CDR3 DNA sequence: TGTGCCAGCAGTCCTATCGGGGGAGGAGGAGATACGCAGTATTTT.